Following are 27 T cell receptor beta chains from one sample sequenced in a study of beta chain features in type 1 diabetes. Investigators reverse transcribed all isolated RNA, so they sequenced expressed TCRB transcripts. Repertoires were generated with immunoSEQ multiplex PCR, while TCRdb's copy carries only in-frame clones and drops some. Here the sample spans 38,000 or so clones, 55% to 70% being singletons. The sequencing input was Tregs from blood. These receptors originate from a woman aged 25 to 45 in good health.

The chain carries TRBV7-9 and TRBJ2-7, with a weak D call TRBD1 (5 bases). Germline V gives CDR1 SEHNR, CDR2 FQNEAQ (reference sequence). Trimming took off 1 base at V and 6 bases at J, with 19 bases between the two ends. The CDR3 is 16 amino acids. The CDR3 bases are TGTGCCAGCAGCTTAGGTCCTGGCCAGGGCTCTCGCGAGCAGTACTTC. The encoded protein is CASSLGPGQGSREQYF.

The rearrangement uses TRBV19 and TRBJ1-1; D not resolved. CDR3 length equals 12 residues. Per the germline V gene, CDR1 is LNHDA and CDR2 is SQIVND (reference sequence). V lost 3 bases and J lost 7, with 9 bases in between. The CDR3 region has the DNA TGTGCCAGTAGTATCTTCGGAGGTGAAGCTTTCTTT. It codes for CASSIFGGEAFF.

The chain has TRBV19 and TRBJ2-7, with a possible D match to TRBD1 (6 bases). The CDR3 totals 13 residues. Trimming pared 5 bases from V and 6 bases from J, leaving 14 bases between. Germline V CDR1 and CDR2: LNHDA, SQIVND (reference sequence). The CDR3 DNA reads as TGTGCCAGTAGTCATTTGGTGGGGGCCGAGCAGTACTTC. Translating gives CASSHLVGAEQYF.

The chain carries TRBV5-1 and TRBJ2-1; D unresolved. This CDR3 region has 15 residues. Germline loops: CDR1 SGHRS, CDR2 YFSETQ. Trimming shortened V by 1 base and J by 5 bases, and 13 bases separated the two germline ends. The CDR3 is CASSLTTSPHNEQFF. CDR3 in DNA: TGCGCCAGCAGCTTGACTACGTCCCCCCACAATGAGCAGTTCTTC.

DNA of the CDR3: TGTGCCAGCAGTCTAGCTAGCGGCTACGAGCAGTACTTC. Translated, it gives CASSLASGYEQYF. The rearrangement links TRBV6-6 to TRBJ2-7; the match to TRBD2 covers 7 bases. The CDR3 extends over 13 amino acids. V shed 5 bases and J 3 bases; nucleotides not matched to a gene: 4. Germline V gene data show CDR1 as MNHNY and CDR2 as SVGAGI (reference sequence).

The rearrangement links TRBV7-9 to TRBJ2-7; D is possibly TRBD2 (5 bases). CDR3 length: 15 residues. V was pared by 1 base and J by 2 bases, with 12 bases between. Per germline, CDR1 SEHNR and CDR2 FQNEAQ (reference sequence). The DNA for the CDR3 is TGTGCCAGCAGCTTAGTTGGAGGCCTTACCTACGAGCAGTACTTC. Protein: CASSLVGGLTYEQYF.

The rearrangement links TRBV28 to TRBJ1-5, with 9 bases identical to TRBD1. Germline CDR1 is MDHEN and CDR2 is SYDVKM. The CDR3 extends over 14 amino acids. J gave up 8 bases and V 6 bases, and 8 bases lay outside the gene matches. The CDR3 spells CASRGGQGYEPQHF. CDR3 sequence (DNA): TGTGCCAGCAGGGGCGGACAGGGGTATGAGCCCCAGCATTTT.

The chain has TRBV2 and TRBJ2-1; 12 positions match TRBD2. V shed 5 bases and J 2 bases; nucleotides not matched to a gene: 1. The CDR3 has 15 residues. Germline lookup yields CDR1 SNHLY and CDR2 FYNNEI. The CDR3 DNA reads as TGTGCCAGCAGTAGACTAGCGGGAGCCTACAATGAGCAGTTCTTC. Its protein product is CASSRLAGAYNEQFF.

CDR3 nucleotides: TGTGCCAGCAGCTTAGATTCGGGCGGGGAGCAGTACTTC. It codes for CASSLDSGGEQYF. The rearrangement joins TRBV7-9 to TRBJ2-7, with D perhaps TRBD2 (5 bases). The germline CDR1 and CDR2 sequences are SEHNR and FQNEAQ (reference sequence). There are 13 residues in the CDR3. V was cut by 1 base and J by 7 bases, with 11 bases left in between.

In this sample, this clone turned up a few times. This chain uses TRBV7-2 with TRBJ2-1, with D unclear. CDR3 length equals 11 residues. The germline gives CDR1 SGHTA, CDR2 FQGNSA. V lost 5 bases and J lost 9, with 8 bases in between. The CDR3 is CASSPRSEQFF. The CDR3, as DNA: TGTGCCAGCAGCCCCCGTAGTGAGCAGTTCTTC.

This chain connects TRBV28 to TRBJ2-3; the match to TRBD2 covers 8 bases. Trimming cost V 5 bases and J 5 bases; bases outside gene matches: 9. Per the germline V gene, CDR1 is MDHEN and CDR2 is SYDVKM. This CDR3 spans 15 amino acids. The CDR3 DNA sequence: TGTGCCAGCAGTCCTACCGGGACTAGAAAAGATACGCAGTATTTT. Amino acids: CASSPTGTRKDTQYF.

The chain uses TRBV7-8 and TRBJ1-4; D may be TRBD1 (5 bases). Germline lookup yields CDR1 SGHVS and CDR2 FQNEAQ. V lost 9 bases, J lost 7 bases, and 15 bases lay in between. This CDR3 has 13 residues. CDR3 loop: CASRAGLGEKLFF. The CDR3 region has the DNA TGTGCCAGTCGGGCAGGGTTGGGTGAAAAACTGTTTTTT.

Here the CDR3 DNA reads TGTGCCAGCACAGCTCCGGGAGTACACCTACAAGAGACCCAGTACTTC. It specifies CASTAPGVHLQETQYF. The rearrangement uses TRBV25-1 and TRBJ2-5; a possible D gene is TRBD2 (6 bases). The CDR3 runs to 16 residues. Germline CDR1 and CDR2: MGHDK and SYGVNS. Trimming pared 7 bases from V and 2 bases from J, leaving 20 bases between.

The V and J genes are TRBV11-1 and TRBJ2-5; 8 bases fit TRBD2. Gene TRBJ2-7 matches the end of the DNA better, so the J call may be wrong. The CDR3 covers 17 residues. Germline values: CDR1 SGHAT, CDR2 FQDESV (reference sequence). In DNA, the CDR3 is TGTGCCAGCAGCCCGCCTGCTTCAAGCGGGAGAAGCTACGAGCAGTACTTC. It translates to CASSPPASSGRSYEQYF.

The chain is built from TRBV15 and TRBJ1-1; a possible D gene is TRBD1 (5 bases). V was clipped by 5 bases and J by 4 bases, with 11 bases between them. Germline CDR1 LNHNV, CDR2 YYDKDF (reference sequence). The CDR3 totals 13 residues. CDR3: CATSGMGRTEAFF. The DNA for the CDR3 is TGTGCCACCAGCGGAATGGGGCGCACTGAAGCTTTCTTT.

V usage is TRBV11-1 and J usage is TRBJ2-5, with D hard to call. The V end lost 5 bases, the J end lost 4 bases, and 14 bases lay between the germline ends. The CDR3 contains 14 residues. Germline V gives CDR1 SGHAT, CDR2 FQDESV (reference sequence). The CDR3 protein is CASSNRGIGETQYF. Written as DNA, the CDR3 is TGTGCCAGCAGCAATAGAGGAATCGGAGAGACCCAGTACTTC.

This chain joins TRBV4-3 and TRBJ2-7; 13 bases agree with TRBD2. CDR1 LGHNA and CDR2 YSLEER come from the germline V gene. The CDR3 runs 17 residues. V lost 3 bases and J lost 6; bases outside the gene matches: 11. The CDR3 sequence is CASSHFIPGLAGSEQYF. The CDR3 DNA reads as TGCGCCAGCAGCCACTTCATACCGGGACTAGCGGGAAGCGAGCAGTACTTC.

This chain joins TRBV28 and TRBJ1-1; no clear D. This CDR3 is built from 15 residues. V was cut by 2 bases and J by 1 base, with 11 bases left in between. CDR1 is MDHEN and CDR2 is SYDVKM in the germline V gene. The CDR3 sequence is CASSLIGPRNTEAFF. In nucleotides, the CDR3 is TGTGCCAGCAGTTTAATTGGGCCAAGGAACACTGAAGCTTTCTTT.

The V and J genes are TRBV11-2 and TRBJ1-4; D is undetermined. Germline V CDR1 and CDR2: SGHAT, FQNNGV. V was shortened by 4 bases and J by 5 bases, with 11 bases between the two germline ends. This CDR3 contains 14 residues. Here the CDR3 reads CASSSGGRNEKLFF. Here the CDR3 DNA reads TGTGCCAGCAGCTCGGGCGGGAGGAATGAAAAACTGTTTTTT.

The chain uses TRBV4-2 and TRBJ2-3; 7 positions match TRBD1. V lost 3 bases, J lost 1 base, and 7 bases stayed unmatched. The CDR3 runs 16 residues. Germline V gene sequence: CDR1 LGHNA, CDR2 YNFKEQ. The CDR3 loop reads CASSQLGQLGTDTQYF. The CDR3, as DNA: TGTGCCAGCAGCCAGTTGGGACAGCTAGGCACAGATACGCAGTATTTT.

This clone was seen a handful of times. The genes are TRBV10-3 and TRBJ2-3; D gene uncertain. Trimming removed 8 bases at V and 1 base at J, with 10 bases between. The germline CDR1 and CDR2 sequences are ENHRY and SYGVKD. The CDR3 consists of 13 residues. In nucleotides, the CDR3 is TGTGCCATCTCCACCTTAGGCACAGATACGCAGTATTTT. This codes for CAISTLGTDTQYF.

V is TRBV4-3 and J is TRBJ2-1; D is perhaps TRBD2 (6 bases). The germline V gene has CDR1 LGHNA and CDR2 YSLEER. Trimming took off 0 bases at V and 4 bases at J, with 16 bases between the two ends. This CDR3 has 17 amino acids. The DNA of the CDR3 is TGCGCCAGCAGCCAAGAGTTTTCGGGAGAGTGGTACAATGAGCAGTTCTTC. Translating gives CASSQEFSGEWYNEQFF.

The gene calls are TRBV7-9 and TRBJ2-3; D possibly corresponds to TRBD2 (5 bases). V lost 5 bases to trimming and J lost 4 bases, with 10 bases between them. Germline V gene lookup returns CDR1 SEHNR and CDR2 FQNEAQ (reference sequence). The CDR3 contains 13 residues. Written as DNA, the CDR3 is TGTGCCAGCAGCCGCACCGGGGCAGATACGCAGTATTTT. Its protein is CASSRTGADTQYF.

This clone was detected once. This sequence joins TRBV28 and TRBJ1-1; perhaps TRBD1 as D (5 bases). The CDR3 consists of 13 residues. V was clipped by 3 bases and J by 5 bases, with 10 bases between them. Germline V lookup: CDR1 MDHEN, CDR2 SYDVKM. In nucleotides, the CDR3 is TGTGCCAGCAGTTTCGGGGGAATAACTGAAGCTTTCTTT. It translates to CASSFGGITEAFF.

The chain employs TRBV7-2 and TRBJ1-3, with D unresolved. Trimming removed 5 bases at V and 0 bases at J, with 17 bases between. This CDR3 has 17 amino acids. CDR1 and CDR2 from the germline V gene are SGHTA and FQGNSA. In DNA, the CDR3 is TGTGCCAGCAGCCCAAAGCCGCGGGGTAGCTCTGGAAACACCATATATTTT. Protein product: CASSPKPRGSSGNTIYF.

This clone was found once. V usage is TRBV6-1 and J usage is TRBJ2-1; 7 bases agree with TRBD2. J lost 2 bases, V lost 8 bases, and 6 bases had no gene match. CDR3 length: 14 residues. The germline CDR1 and CDR2 sequences are MNHNS and SASEGT. The CDR3 region has the DNA TGTGCCAGCGCAGGGACTATTCCCTACAATGAGCAGTTCTTC. It encodes CASAGTIPYNEQFF.

This clone was seen a single time. J is TRBJ1-1 and V is TRBV18, with TRBD1 matching 7 bases. This CDR3 has 16 amino acids. After removal of 4 bases from V and 3 bases from J, the junction contained 11 bases not matched to a gene. Per the germline V gene, CDR1 is KGHSH and CDR2 is LQKENI. The CDR3 reads CASSLMAQTGDTEAFF. The CDR3 region has the DNA TGTGCCAGCTCACTCATGGCTCAAACAGGGGACACTGAAGCTTTCTTT.